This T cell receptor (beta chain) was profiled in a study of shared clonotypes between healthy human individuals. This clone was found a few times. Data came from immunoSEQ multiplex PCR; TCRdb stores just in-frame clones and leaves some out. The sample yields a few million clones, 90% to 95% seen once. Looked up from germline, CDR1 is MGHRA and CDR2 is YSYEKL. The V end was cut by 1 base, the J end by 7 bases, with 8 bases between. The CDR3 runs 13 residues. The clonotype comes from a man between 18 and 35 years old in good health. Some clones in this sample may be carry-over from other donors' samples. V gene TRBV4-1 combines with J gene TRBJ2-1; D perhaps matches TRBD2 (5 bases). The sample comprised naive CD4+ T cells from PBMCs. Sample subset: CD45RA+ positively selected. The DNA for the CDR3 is TGCGCCAGCAGCCAAGTGGGAGCAAATGAGCAGTTCTTC. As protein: CASSQVGANEQFF.